Listed below are T cell receptor beta chains from one sample, sequenced in a study of cytomegalovirus exposure and HLA in healthy donors. Measured with immunoSEQ multiplex PCR; TCRdb has only the in-frame clones, and not every one. This sample has 95,000 to 130,000 clones, with 80% to 85% found just once. Input material: PBMCs. The receptors were gathered from a woman between 25 and 40 years old in good health and CMV-seronegative. The CDR3 runs from the conserved cysteine through the conserved F or W. A D gene is named only where the DNA matches it firmly. The size entry is marked missing in some rows and otherwise reads once, few, many or a size class.

TRBD2	TRBV19	once	TRBJ2-2	TGTGCCAGTAGTATCCAAGCGGGAGGGAACACCGGGGAGCTGTTTTTT	CASSIQAGGNTGELFF
NA	TRBV19	NA	TRBJ1-1	TGTGCCAGTAGACAGACAGGTTTAATGAACACTGAAGCTTTCTTT	CASRQTGLMNTEAFF
TRBD1	TRBV27	NA	TRBJ1-6	TGTGCCAGCAGTCCTCGGACAGGGGAGAGTTCACCCCTCCACTTT	CASSPRTGESSPLHF
NA	TRBV28	NA	TRBJ2-7	TGTGCCAGCAGTTTAGCGGGCCTAAGCTCCTACGAGCAGTACTTC	CASSLAGLSSYEQYF
TRBD2	TRBV25-1	NA	TRBJ2-1	TGTGCCAGCAGTCCGCAGGGACTAGCGGGAGTAGGTGAGCAGTTCTTC	CASSPQGLAGVGEQFF
NA	TRBV19	NA	TRBJ1-4	TGTGCCAGTAGTTCAGGGACAACTAATGAAAAACTGTTTTTT	CASSSGTTNEKLFF
TRBD2	TRBV28	NA	TRBJ2-7	TGTGCCAGCAGTTTAGGGTCACTAGCGGGAGTCGAGCAGTACTTC	CASSLGSLAGVEQYF
TRBD1	TRBV7-9	NA	TRBJ2-2	TGTGCCAGCAGCTTAGGATGGACAGGGGACACCGGGGAGCTGTTTTTT	CASSLGWTGDTGELFF
NA	TRBV30	once	TRBJ2-6	TGTGCCTGGAGTGCCGGGGGGCCAGGGACGATTTCTGGGGCCAACGTCCTGACTTTC	CAWSAGGPGTISGANVLTF
NA	TRBV6-6	NA	TRBJ1-1	TGTGCCAGCAGTTCCCCGGGGGATACTGAAGCTTTCTTT	CASSSPGDTEAFF
NA	TRBV7-2	NA	TRBJ1-1	TGTGCCAGCAGCTTACGTCAGGGGCGAACTGAAGCTTTCTTT	CASSLRQGRTEAFF
TRBD1	TRBV18	NA	TRBJ2-5	TGTGCCAGCTCACAGCCCGGGACAGGGGTAGAGACCCAGTACTTC	CASSQPGTGVETQYF
TRBD1	TRBV30	NA	TRBJ1-5	TGTGCCTGGGAAAAAGGGGGCGGCCAGCCCCAGCATTTT	CAWEKGGGQPQHF
NA	TRBV27	NA	TRBJ2-1	TGTGCCAGCCCGACTCGACCCTACAATGAGCAGTTCTTC	CASPTRPYNEQFF
TRBD2	TRBV9	NA	TRBJ2-1	TGTGCCAGCAGCGTTTGGTCAGCGGGAGCACACAATGAGCAGTTCTTC	CASSVWSAGAHNEQFF
TRBD2	TRBV28	NA	TRBJ2-3	TGTGCCAGCAGTAAAATGCTAGCGGGAGTTAGGACAGATACGCAGTATTTT	CASSKMLAGVRTDTQYF
NA	TRBV20-1	NA	TRBJ2-5	TGCAGTGCAATAAAAGAGACCCAGTACTTC	CSAIKETQYF
TRBD2	TRBV4-3	NA	TRBJ2-1	TGCGCCAGCAGTATAGCGGGAGGCCCCTACAATGAGCAGTTCTTC	CASSIAGGPYNEQFF
NA	TRBV4-2	NA	TRBJ1-2	TGTGCCAGCAGCCAAGCCAAGAACAGGGTAGATAACTATGGCTACACCTTC	CASSQAKNRVDNYGYTF
TRBD1	TRBV28	NA	TRBJ2-3	TGTGCCAGCAGTCCGCCGGGACAGGGGTACCCAGATACGCAGTATTTT	CASSPPGQGYPDTQYF
NA	TRBV9	NA	TRBJ2-7	TGTGCCAGCAGCGCTACCGGGAGAACCTACGAGCAGTACTTC	CASSATGRTYEQYF
TRBD2	TRBV27	NA	TRBJ2-1	TGTGCCAGCAGTCCCGGGACTAGCGGGACCTACAATGAGCAGTTCTTC	CASSPGTSGTYNEQFF
NA	TRBV18	NA	TRBJ1-3	TGTGCCAGCTCACCACCGTCTACAGGGAGTCCTGGAAACACCATATATTTT	CASSPPSTGSPGNTIYF
TRBD1	TRBV5-1	NA	TRBJ2-2	TGCGCCAGCAGCTTGGTTCAGGGGGTAAACACCGGGGAGCTGTTTTTT	CASSLVQGVNTGELFF
NA	TRBV12-1	NA	TRBJ2-5	TGTGCCAGCAGCGCCACATTCGGGACAGAGTACCAAGAGACCCAGTACTTC	CASSATFGTEYQETQYF
TRBD1	TRBV28	NA	TRBJ1-2	TGTGCCACCCCCCAATCGCCGGGACAGTCCTATGGCTACACCTTC	CATPQSPGQSYGYTF
NA	TRBV11-2	NA	TRBJ2-6	TGTGCCAGCAGCCAAGATCCTGGACAGGGGGCCAACGTCCTGACTTTC	CASSQDPGQGANVLTF
TRBD1	TRBV7-9	NA	TRBJ1-1	TGTGCCAGCAGCGCGACAGGGGCTAACACTGAAGCTTTCTTT	CASSATGANTEAFF
NA	TRBV29-1	few	TRBJ2-7	TGCAGCGTTGATACTGAGTACGAGCAGTACTTC	CSVDTEYEQYF
TRBD2	TRBV28	NA	TRBJ2-1	TGTGCCAGCAGTTTCAGGCTAGCGGGAACGAGAATCAGGGATGAGCAGTTCTTC	CASSFRLAGTRIRDEQFF
NA	TRBV6-4	NA	TRBJ2-3	TGTGCCAGCAGTGTTGGGCCCGAGGGTACGCAGTATTTT	CASSVGPEGTQYF
NA	TRBV5-8	once	TRBJ1-1	TGTGCCAGCAGCGATACAGTGAACACTGAAGCTTTCTTT	CASSDTVNTEAFF
NA	TRBV6-1	few	TRBJ1-2	TGTGCCAGCGGGAGGAATAACTATGGCTACACCTTC	CASGRNNYGYTF
NA	TRBV4-2	NA	TRBJ1-1	TGTGCCAGCAGAGAGATGTCCATGAACACTGAAGCTTTCTTT	CASREMSMNTEAFF
NA	TRBV7-2	NA	TRBJ2-2	TGTGCCAGCAGCTTAGTACAGGGGAACACCGGGGAGCTGTTTTTT	CASSLVQGNTGELFF
TRBD2	TRBV7-2	NA	TRBJ2-7	TGTGCCAGCAGCATAGGACTAGCGGGAGGGAGCTCCTACGAGCAGTACTTC	CASSIGLAGGSSYEQYF
TRBD2	TRBV7-7	NA	TRBJ2-1	TGTGCTAGCAGCTTAGAGAGCGGGAGTGGAAATGAGCAGTTCTTC	CASSLESGSGNEQFF
TRBD2	TRBV5-1	NA	TRBJ2-1	TGCGCCAGCAGCTTAGGGACTAGCGGAAACAATGAGCAGTTCTTC	CASSLGTSGNNEQFF
NA	TRBV7-9	NA	TRBJ2-2	TGTGCCAGCAACCAGAACGAGGCCGGGGAGCTGTTTTTT	CASNQNEAGELFF
TRBD1	TRBV9	NA	TRBJ2-7	TGTGCCAGCAGCGAGGGGGACAGGGGGCCCTACGAGCAGTACTTC	CASSEGDRGPYEQYF
TRBD2	TRBV19	NA	TRBJ2-2	TGTGCCAGTAGTGGTCCGGGAGGGTCGTCGACCGGGGAGCTGTTTTTT	CASSGPGGSSTGELFF
NA	TRBV7-9	NA	TRBJ2-1	TGTGCCAGCAGCTTAGGACCTGGCAGCGGCAATGAGCAGTTCTTC	CASSLGPGSGNEQFF